These 14 T cell receptor beta chains share one sample of origin, sequenced in a study of blood T cell repertoires in COVID-19. Clones were read by immunoSEQ multiplex PCR, and TCRdb kept only the in-frame ones, dropping some. The table records about 150,000 clones, 80% to 90% of them present only once. The sample was peripheral blood. The source is a man between 18 and 35 years old with COVID-19, enrolled during active disease.

The rearrangement joins TRBV6-5 to TRBJ1-1, with D possibly matching TRBD1 (5 bases). V was trimmed by 6 bases and J by 4 bases, leaving 15 bases between them. The length of the CDR3 is 14 residues. Germline V CDR1 and CDR2: MNHEY, SVGAGI. The CDR3 DNA sequence: TGTGCCAGCAGCCGAACGGAGGGGTCCACTGAAGCTTTCTTT. Translating gives CASSRTEGSTEAFF.

The rearrangement links TRBV27 to TRBJ1-1; D possibly corresponds to TRBD1 (5 bases). Per the germline V gene, CDR1 is MNHEY and CDR2 is SMNVEV (reference sequence). V shed 6 bases and J shed 11 bases, with 19 bases lying between them. The CDR3 sequence is 13 residues long. The CDR3 bases are TGTGCCAGCAGCCCGACAGAGAGTGTTGACGCTTTCTTT. As protein: CASSPTESVDAFF.

The chain couples TRBV5-6 to TRBJ2-1, with D hard to call. CDR1 and CDR2 from the germline V gene are SGHDT and YYEEEE. Between the trimmed V and J ends, which lost 1 base and 0 bases, there was a span of 8 bases. The CDR3 length is 15 residues. For the CDR3, the DNA is TGTGCCAGCAGCTTGCTGCCGAGCTCCTACAATGAGCAGTTCTTC. Its translation is CASSLLPSSYNEQFF.

This chain links TRBV27 with TRBJ1-2, with D perhaps matching TRBD1 (5 bases). V dropped 6 bases and J dropped 3 bases, with 17 bases sitting between them. Germline V lookup: CDR1 MNHEY, CDR2 SMNVEV (reference sequence). The CDR3 runs to 15 residues. CDR3 amino acids: CASSSTFDSYYGYTF. The CDR3 DNA is TGTGCCAGCAGCTCCACCTTTGACAGTTACTATGGCTACACCTTC.

This clone was seen once. J is TRBJ2-5 and V is TRBV7-2, with D possibly being TRBD2 (6 bases). The germline V and J ends were trimmed by 1 base and 3 bases, with 12 bases remaining between them. The CDR3 totals 15 residues. CDR1 and CDR2 from the germline V gene are SGHTA and FQGNSA. Written as DNA, the CDR3 is TGTGCCAGCAGCTTAGGGGGGAGGCCCGAAGAGACCCAGTACTTC. Translation gives CASSLGGRPEETQYF.

This clone was seen only once. This rearrangement joins TRBV5-1 to TRBJ2-5; 11 bases line up with TRBD2. The V and J ends lost 1 base and 1 base, in that order; junction bases with no gene match: 6. Germline V gene sequence: CDR1 SGHRS, CDR2 YFSETQ. The length of the CDR3 is 17 residues. CDR3 amino acids: CASSLRLAGGRQETQYF. DNA of the CDR3: TGCGCCAGCAGCTTGCGCCTAGCGGGGGGACGCCAAGAGACCCAGTACTTC.

The rearrangement links TRBV24-1 to TRBJ2-1; D is perhaps TRBD1 (7 bases). The V and J ends lost 4 bases and 0 bases respectively, with 15 bases between them. Germline CDR1 is KGHDR and CDR2 is SFDVKD. The CDR3 has 17 residues. The chain's CDR3 is CATSDPRGESSYNEQFF. CDR3 DNA: TGTGCCACCAGTGACCCCAGGGGGGAAAGCTCCTACAATGAGCAGTTCTTC.

In this sample, this clone turned up once. The V gene is TRBV30, the J gene TRBJ2-7, with D possibly being TRBD2 (6 bases). The V end lost 5 bases, the J end lost 0 bases, and 11 bases lay between the germline ends. Germline CDR1 GTSNPN, CDR2 SVGIG (reference sequence). The CDR3 sequence is 13 residues long. CDR3 in DNA: TGTGCCTGGGGGGACGGGAGCTCCTACGAGCAGTACTTC. Protein: CAWGDGSSYEQYF.

V and J are TRBV5-1 and TRBJ2-5, with TRBD1 matching 7 bases. V shed 4 bases and J 3 bases; nucleotides not matched to a gene: 3. The CDR3 consists of 13 residues. Germline V gene sequence: CDR1 SGHRS, CDR2 YFSETQ. The CDR3 reads CASSHDREETQYF. The CDR3 coding sequence is TGCGCCAGCAGCCATGACAGGGAAGAGACCCAGTACTTC.

The J gene is TRBJ2-1, the V gene TRBV4-2; 10 bases are a match to TRBD2. Unmatched junction bases numbered 12, after V lost 7 bases and J lost 9 bases. The CDR3 spans 15 residues. Germline CDR1 reads LGHNA; CDR2 reads YNFKEQ. The CDR3 is CASTPSGRGSAEQFF. In DNA form, the CDR3 reads TGTGCCAGCACTCCCAGCGGGAGGGGTTCGGCTGAGCAGTTCTTC.

The chain links TRBV28 to TRBJ1-6; 7 bases are a match to TRBD1. The CDR3 runs to 13 residues. The germline gives CDR1 MDHEN, CDR2 SYDVKM. After removal of 8 bases from V and 8 bases from J, the junction contained 6 bases not matched to a gene. The CDR3 coding sequence is TGTGCCAGCCTAGACAGGGTTGATTCACCCCTCCACTTT. Its translation is CASLDRVDSPLHF.

The CDR3 DNA is TGTGCCAGTAGTCCAAGGACTCGGCAAGAGACCCAGTACTTC. Encoded protein: CASSPRTRQETQYF. The chain combines TRBV19 with TRBJ2-5; a possible D gene is TRBD2 (5 bases). Germline V gene lookup returns CDR1 LNHDA and CDR2 SQIVND (reference sequence). This CDR3 contains 14 residues. With 5 bases removed from V and 2 bases from J, the gap between germline ends came to 12 bases.

The J gene is TRBJ2-4, the V gene TRBV15; 15 bases are shared with TRBD2. Unmatched junction bases numbered 11, after V lost 5 bases and J lost 9 bases. The length of the CDR3 is 17 residues. Germline V gene sequence: CDR1 LNHNV, CDR2 YYDKDF (reference sequence). The DNA of the CDR3 is TGTGCCACCAGCGGGGGGGGACTAGCGGGAGGAACTGGCATTCAGTACTTC. Its protein product is CATSGGGLAGGTGIQYF.

This chain uses TRBV28 with TRBJ1-2, with D possibly TRBD1 on 6 matching bases. Germline V gene lookup returns CDR1 MDHEN and CDR2 SYDVKM. The CDR3 spans 15 residues. Trimming took off 4 bases at V and 3 bases at J, with 15 bases between the two ends. The CDR3 sequence is CASSSPIQGDYGYTF. The CDR3 DNA follows: TGTGCCAGCAGTTCGCCGATACAGGGAGACTATGGCTACACCTTC.